These 20 T cell receptor beta chains were sequenced from one sample in a study of blood T cells in healthy people across ages (dated by TCRdb to between 2015 and 2017). Library method: 5' RACE. Sequenced using an Illumina HiSeq 2500. A second roughly 7 to 11 cycle PCR used a sample-barcoded 5' primer and a J-beta primer mix. TCRdb trimmed public reads at Q25 via fastp, called clones via MiXCR and kept in-frame beta chains. When rows share a CDR3 protein, they turn into one entry using the most common DNA and genes. The sample records around 990,000 distinct CDR3 sequences, more than 30% of which are singletons. Of the sample, 13% is held by the ten largest clones. The sample was blood. The receptor set was obtained from a man aged 18 to 35 in good health.

The CDR3 nucleotides read TGTGCCAGCAGTGCCAGGGGGCGAAGGTATGGCTACACCTTC. Translated: CASSARGRRYGYTF. The gene calls are TRBV27 and TRBJ1-2; 8 bases align to TRBD1. Looked up from germline, CDR1 is MNHEY and CDR2 is SMNVEV (reference sequence). CDR3 size: 14 residues. V gave up 5 bases and J gave up 5 bases; unmatched junction bases: 7.

The rearrangement links TRBV4-1 to TRBJ1-1; 10 bases fit TRBD1. The V gene end was trimmed by 5 bases and the J gene end by 6 bases; junction bases not matched to a gene: 6. This CDR3 region has 14 residues. Germline V gives CDR1 MGHRA, CDR2 YSYEKL. This chain's CDR3 is CASSTGQGEAEAFF. The CDR3 nucleotides are TGCGCCAGCAGCACCGGACAGGGGGAGGCTGAAGCTTTCTTT.

The CDR3 here is CASSAGGPPHNEQFF. For the CDR3, the DNA is TGTGCCAGCAGTGCGGGGGGCCCTCCCCACAATGAGCAGTTCTTC. This chain uses TRBV27 with TRBJ2-1; 8 positions match TRBD2. The CDR3 covers 15 residues. Germline assignment: CDR1 MNHEY and CDR2 SMNVEV (reference sequence). With V trimmed by 5 bases and J by 5 bases, 8 bases remained unmatched.

Only a few counts were recorded for this clonotype. The gene calls are TRBV4-3 and TRBJ1-2, with D unclear. V was pared by 0 bases and J by 5 bases, with 10 bases between. Germline CDR1 is LGHNA and CDR2 is YSLEER. The CDR3 is 14 residues long. In DNA form, the CDR3 reads TGCGCCAGCAGCCAAGATCCCCAGTCTTATGGCTACACCTTC. Encoded protein: CASSQDPQSYGYTF.

This clonotype was recorded a few times. The genes are TRBV20-1 and TRBJ1-1; D not resolved. In germline, CDR1 is DFQATT, CDR2 SNEGSKA (reference sequence). The CDR3 spans 11 residues. V gave up 3 bases and J gave up 6 bases, with 8 bases separating them. This CDR3 is CSARVFAEAFF. The CDR3 nucleotides are TGCAGTGCTAGGGTCTTCGCTGAAGCTTTCTTT.

The CDR3 DNA follows: TGTGCCAGCAGACAAGGGACAGCGGGCCGCTACGAGCAGTACTTC. Translating it yields CASRQGTAGRYEQYF. The rearrangement uses TRBV6-2 or TRBV6-3 and TRBJ2-7, with D possibly matching TRBD1 (7 bases). The CDR3 sequence is 15 residues long. Germline CDR1 MNHEY, CDR2 SVGEGT. V was cut by 6 bases and J by 3 bases, with 18 bases left in between.

There are a few counts of this clonotype. The chain is built from TRBV20-1 and TRBJ1-2, with D uncertain. The V gene's germline CDR1 is DFQATT and CDR2 SNEGSKA (reference sequence). Trimming pared 4 bases from V and 0 bases from J, leaving 6 bases between. The CDR3 runs 12 residues. The CDR3, as DNA: TGCAGTGCTATACACGCTAACTATGGCTACACCTTC. Amino acid sequence: CSAIHANYGYTF.

The chain employs TRBV29-1 and TRBJ2-3; tentatively, D is TRBD2 (7 bases). Germline V gives CDR1 SQVTM, CDR2 ANQGSEA. The CDR3 totals 13 residues. With 5 bases removed from V and 4 bases from J, the gap between germline ends came to 13 bases. In DNA form, the CDR3 reads TGCAGCGTTTGGGGAGGGGGAGCAGATACGCAGTATTTT. Translation gives CSVWGGGADTQYF.

This sequence joins TRBV27 and TRBJ1-5; perhaps TRBD1 as D (5 bases). The length of the CDR3 is 16 residues. With 3 bases removed from V and 2 bases from J, the gap between germline ends came to 14 bases. CDR1 is MNHEY and CDR2 is SMNVEV in the germline V gene (reference sequence). CDR3 in amino acids: CASSFMGTGGNQPQHF. In DNA form, the CDR3 reads TGTGCCAGCAGTTTCATGGGCACGGGGGGCAATCAGCCCCAGCATTTT.

The gene calls are TRBV20-1 and TRBJ1-1; perhaps TRBD1 as D (5 bases). Germline CDR1 is DFQATT and CDR2 is SNEGSKA (reference sequence). V shed 5 bases and J shed 6 bases, with 7 bases lying between them. The CDR3 has 10 residues. The CDR3 here is CSARGSEAFF. The CDR3 nucleotides are TGCAGTGCTCGGGGGTCTGAAGCTTTCTTT.

The chain couples TRBV7-6 to TRBJ2-3, with 11 bases matching TRBD2. The CDR3 runs 17 residues. CDR1 SGHVS and CDR2 FNYEAQ come from the germline V gene. The V gene end was trimmed by 1 base and the J gene end by 4 bases; junction bases not matched to a gene: 7. The chain's CDR3 is CASSLEASGGTSDTQYF. Here the CDR3 DNA reads TGTGCCAGCAGCTTAGAGGCTAGCGGGGGGACTTCAGATACGCAGTATTTT.

In this sample, this clonotype turned up many times. The chain uses TRBV18 and TRBJ2-1; no definite D call. The V gene's germline CDR1 is KGHSH and CDR2 LQKENI. Trimming took off 1 base at V and 10 bases at J, with 8 bases between the two ends. This CDR3 spans 12 amino acids. CDR3 loop: CASSPRFQEQFF. The DNA of the CDR3 is TGTGCCAGCTCACCACGGTTCCAGGAGCAGTTCTTC.

The CDR3, as DNA: TGTGCCAGCAGTTACTTCCTTCCGGGGACCGGTCGATCCGATGAGCAGTTCTTC. This translates into CASSYFLPGTGRSDEQFF. The chain combines TRBV6-2 or TRBV6-3 with TRBJ2-1; either TRBD1 or TRBD2 may fit D (5 bases each). This CDR3 has 18 residues. Between the trimmed V and J ends, which lost 1 base and 8 bases, there was a span of 24 bases. Germline assignment: CDR1 MNHEY and CDR2 SVGEGT.

The chain links TRBV6-9 to TRBJ1-5; D gene ambiguous. This CDR3 has 18 amino acids. V was pared by 0 bases and J by 0 bases, with 15 bases between. CDR1 and CDR2 from the germline V gene are MNHGY and SVAAGI. The CDR3 sequence: CASSYSFVGGISNQPQHF. The CDR3 DNA follows: TGTGCCAGCAGTTATTCGTTCGTTGGAGGAATTAGCAATCAGCCCCAGCATTTT.

The genes are TRBV20-1 and TRBJ2-5; D might be TRBD2 (5 bases). The V and J ends lost 6 bases and 0 bases respectively, with 8 bases between them. The CDR3 consists of 12 residues. Germline CDR1 is DFQATT and CDR2 is SNEGSKA (reference sequence). CDR3 sequence (DNA): TGCAGTGCCGGCGGGTACCAAGAGACCCAGTACTTC. This sequence encodes CSAGGYQETQYF.

This clonotype has only a few counts. The gene calls are TRBV5-1 and TRBJ2-5; possibly TRBD1 for D (5 bases). V shed 2 bases and J shed 0 bases, with 8 bases lying between them. The CDR3 is made up of 14 amino acids. Looked up from germline, CDR1 is SGHRS and CDR2 is YFSETQ. The CDR3 DNA is TGCGCCAGCAGCTTCGGACACTACCAAGAGACCCAGTACTTC. Encoded protein: CASSFGHYQETQYF.

This sequence joins TRBV20-1 and TRBJ1-1, with D perhaps matching TRBD1 (5 bases). Trimming stripped 1 base from V and 5 bases from J, with 11 bases between. Germline loops: CDR1 DFQATT, CDR2 SNEGSKA (reference sequence). The CDR3 is 13 amino acids. In nucleotides, the CDR3 is TGCAGTGCTAGAGGTGATGGGGGGACTGAAGCTTTCTTT. It codes for CSARGDGGTEAFF.

V is TRBV20-1 and J is TRBJ1-3; no definite D call. Germline assignment: CDR1 DFQATT and CDR2 SNEGSKA (reference sequence). The V and J ends lost 2 bases and 4 bases respectively, with 6 bases between them. The CDR3 contains 12 residues. The CDR3 spells CSARRGGNTIYF. The CDR3 DNA is TGCAGTGCTAGACGTGGAGGAAACACCATATATTTT.

V is TRBV14 and J is TRBJ2-1; D not certain. The CDR3 totals 12 residues. With 3 bases removed from V and 12 bases from J, the gap between germline ends came to 12 bases. Germline values: CDR1 SGHDN, CDR2 FVKESK. Written as DNA, the CDR3 is TGTGCCAGCAGCCACGGTGGGAACCTGCAGTTCTTC. This gives the protein CASSHGGNLQFF. The whole variable domain, remainder taken from reference TRBV14 and TRBJ2-1, is EAGVTQFPSHSVIEKGQTVTLRCDPISGHDNLYWYRRVMGKEIKFLLHFVKESKQDESGMPNNRFLAERTGGTYSTLKVQPAELEDSGVYFCASSHGGNLQFFGPGTRLTVL.

The chain combines TRBV4-2 with TRBJ2-7; no definite D call. Per germline, CDR1 LGHNA and CDR2 YNFKEQ. This CDR3 comprises 16 residues. V was cut by 3 bases and J by 3 bases, with 18 bases left in between. DNA of the CDR3: TGTGCCAGCAGCCAGAAGGTGGATGTCAGAGACTACGAGCAGTACTTC. Residues: CASSQKVDVRDYEQYF.